Listed below are T cell receptor beta chains from one sample, sequenced in a study of shared clonotypes between healthy human individuals. Measured with immunoSEQ multiplex PCR; TCRdb has only the in-frame clones, and not every one. Altogether around 2.1 million clones are present, 85% to 95% being singletons, with the ten largest covering 1.5% to 2%. Sequencing was carried out using naive CD8+ T cells from PBMCs. These receptors came from a man between 18 and 29 years old in good health. Some clones in this sample may be carry-over from other donors' samples. Each CDR3 is given with its conserved first and last residue. Each record gives: V gene, J gene, D gene, clone size, CDR3 protein, CDR3 DNA. A D gene is named only where the DNA matches it firmly. Clone size is shown for a subset of rows, as once, few, many or a class of expanded clone.

TRBV28	TRBJ1-1	-	-	CASSSTGYRDTEAFF	TGTGCCAGCAGTTCTACTGGGTACAGGGACACTGAAGCTTTCTTT
TRBV4-1	TRBJ1-1	-	few	CASSQDGSSEAFF	TGCGCCAGCAGCCAAGATGGGTCAAGTGAAGCTTTCTTT
TRBV5-5	TRBJ2-7	-	-	CASSLYGSAYEQYF	TGTGCCAGCAGCTTGTATGGCAGTGCCTACGAGCAGTACTTC
TRBV7-9	TRBJ2-7	-	-	CASSSTDGSSYEQYF	TGTGCCAGCAGCTCGACTGACGGGAGTTCCTACGAGCAGTACTTC
TRBV28	TRBJ2-2	-	-	CASSLYGVGGELFF	TGTGCCAGCAGTTTATACGGGGTGGGCGGGGAGCTGTTTTTT
TRBV9	TRBJ2-7	-	-	CASSPRAGSYEQYF	TGTGCCAGCAGCCCCCGCGCGGGATCCTACGAGCAGTACTTC
TRBV18	TRBJ2-7	TRBD1	-	CASSPFSGQGAFYEQYF	TGTGCCAGCTCACCGTTCTCAGGACAGGGGGCATTCTACGAGCAGTACTTC
TRBV9	TRBJ2-1	TRBD2	-	CASSPRLAGGGDEQFF	TGTGCCAGCAGCCCGAGACTAGCGGGAGGCGGGGATGAGCAGTTCTTC
TRBV19	TRBJ2-7	TRBD2	once	CASSISAGVAYEQYF	TGTGCCAGTAGTATCTCAGCGGGAGTAGCCTACGAGCAGTACTTC
TRBV15	TRBJ2-3	TRBD2	-	CATSRGTGGNADTQYF	TGTGCCACCAGCAGAGGGACGGGAGGTAATGCAGATACGCAGTATTTT
TRBV29-1	TRBJ2-5	TRBD1	-	CSVEGQGMVETQYF	TGCAGCGTTGAAGGACAGGGGATGGTGGAGACCCAGTACTTC
TRBV27	TRBJ2-7	-	-	CASSPDPGLYYEQYF	TGTGCCAGCAGTCCTGATCCCGGCCTATACTACGAGCAGTACTTC
TRBV27	TRBJ2-1	-	-	CASSSQYNEQFF	TGTGCCAGCAGTTCTCAGTACAATGAGCAGTTCTTC
TRBV19	TRBJ2-7	TRBD1	-	CASSPGTGQMYEQYF	TGTGCCAGTAGTCCGGGGACAGGGCAGATGTACGAGCAGTACTTC
TRBV2	TRBJ1-1	-	once	CASEPGQGGRTEAFF	TGTGCCAGCGAGCCGGGACAAGGCGGGAGGACTGAAGCTTTCTTT
TRBV4-1	TRBJ1-5	TRBD1	-	CASSPIQGAREPQHF	TGCGCCAGCAGCCCCATCCAGGGGGCCCGGGAGCCCCAGCATTTT
TRBV29-1	TRBJ1-3	-	-	CSVEDELSGASSGNTIYF	TGCAGCGTTGAAGATGAGCTGTCAGGGGCAAGCTCTGGAAACACCATATATTTT
TRBV6-5	TRBJ2-1	-	-	CASNRFGEQFF	TGTGCCAGCAACCGGTTTGGTGAGCAGTTCTTC
TRBV28	TRBJ2-5	TRBD1	-	CASSPRDRVRGETQYF	TGTGCCAGCAGTCCCCGGGACAGGGTCCGGGGAGAGACCCAGTACTTC
TRBV4-1	TRBJ2-3	-	once	CASSQEGLASTDTQYF	TGCGCCAGCAGCCAAGAAGGTTTAGCGAGCACAGATACGCAGTATTTT
TRBV7-2	TRBJ2-2	TRBD2	few	CASSSRLAGDGELFF	TGTGCCAGCAGCTCCCGACTAGCGGGAGACGGGGAGCTGTTTTTT
TRBV27	TRBJ2-1	-	-	CASSLRSSYNEQFF	TGTGCCAGCAGTTTGCGGAGCTCCTACAATGAGCAGTTCTTC
TRBV7-9	TRBJ2-5	-	once	CASSPPKAYQETQYF	TGTGCCAGCAGCCCCCCTAAGGCGTACCAAGAGACCCAGTACTTC
TRBV7-9	TRBJ2-7	-	-	CASERGRAEQYF	TGTGCCAGCGAAAGGGGGAGGGCCGAGCAGTACTTC
TRBV4-1	TRBJ2-1	-	-	CASSTSGTWTYNEQFF	TGCGCCAGCAGCACCTCCGGGACATGGACCTACAATGAGCAGTTCTTC
TRBV15	TRBJ1-2	TRBD1	-	CATSTRGRETGGYTF	TGTGCCACCAGCACCAGGGGGAGGGAGACGGGAGGCTACACCTTC
TRBV21-1	TRBJ2-1	-	-	CASSTPNQTGREFF	TGTGCCAGCAGCACACCAAACCAGACAGGGCGAGAGTTCTTC
TRBV6-5	TRBJ1-4	-	-	CASSQRDEKLFF	TGTGCCAGCAGCCAGAGGGATGAAAAACTGTTTTTT
TRBV9	TRBJ2-5	-	once	CASSRTRGPQETQYF	TGTGCCAGCAGCCGGACGCGGGGCCCCCAAGAGACCCAGTACTTC
TRBV2	TRBJ1-4	TRBD1	few	CASSDWSDRANEKLFF	TGTGCCAGCAGTGACTGGTCGGACAGGGCTAATGAAAAACTGTTTTTT
TRBV30	TRBJ2-1	TRBD2	-	CAWSVTQTSGRPNEQFF	TGTGCCTGGAGTGTAACCCAGACTAGCGGGAGGCCCAATGAGCAGTTCTTC
TRBV28	TRBJ2-7	-	-	CASSLLAGSAYEQYF	TGTGCCAGCAGTTTATTGGCCGGGTCCGCCTACGAGCAGTACTTC
TRBV7-9	TRBJ1-4	TRBD1	-	CASSLVEGDRSRKLFF	TGTGCCAGCAGCTTAGTAGAGGGGGACAGAAGCAGAAAACTGTTTTTT
TRBV6-5	TRBJ2-5	-	-	CASSYSAARQETQYF	TGTGCCAGCAGTTACTCAGCGGCGCGTCAAGAGACCCAGTACTTC
TRBV27	TRBJ2-3	-	-	CASSLYRAGTDTQYF	TGTGCCAGCAGTTTATACAGGGCGGGCACAGATACGCAGTATTTT
TRBV28	TRBJ1-4	-	-	CASSPTRGGPFQLKLFF	TGTGCCAGCAGTCCTACTAGGGGAGGCCCATTTCAGCTAAAACTGTTTTTT
TRBV4-1	TRBJ2-4	-	-	CASSLGGTSKNIQYF	TGCGCCAGCAGCCTAGGAGGGACATCCAAAAACATTCAGTACTTC
TRBV7-9	TRBJ2-7	TRBD1	-	CASSLTQGVNEQYF	TGTGCCAGCAGCTTAACGCAGGGGGTAAACGAGCAGTACTTC
TRBV28	TRBJ1-2	-	once	CASSQRLLDGYTF	TGTGCCAGCAGCCAGAGGTTATTGGATGGCTACACCTTC
TRBV7-6	TRBJ2-7	-	-	CASSLTDGTYEQYF	TGTGCCAGCAGCTTGACGGACGGGACCTACGAGCAGTACTTC
TRBV11-1	TRBJ1-3	TRBD1	once	CASRGQGPGNTIYF	TGTGCCAGCAGGGGACAGGGCCCTGGAAACACCATATATTTT
TRBV4-1	TRBJ2-5	TRBD1	-	CASSQEYSISTGALYF	TGCGCCAGCAGCCAAGAATACTCCATATCGACAGGGGCTCTGTACTTC
TRBV1	TRBJ2-7	-	-	CTSSQEPMLAGDGYF	TGCACCAGCAGCCAAGAACCTATGCTAGCGGGAGATGGGTACTTC
TRBV27	TRBJ1-5	-	-	CASRVGLGVQPQHF	TGTGCCAGCCGGGTGGGGCTTGGGGTTCAGCCCCAGCATTTT
TRBV19	TRBJ2-3	TRBD2	-	CASSKGASGPRTDTQYF	TGTGCCAGTAGCAAAGGGGCTAGCGGTCCCAGAACAGATACGCAGTATTTT
TRBV5-1	TRBJ1-4	-	once	CASSLDGRRNEKLFF	TGCGCCAGCAGCTTGGACGGCCGCCGCAATGAAAAACTGTTTTTT
TRBV7-8	TRBJ2-7	TRBD2	-	CASSLGLSSGRYEQYF	TGTGCCAGCAGCTTAGGGTTATCTAGCGGGAGGTACGAGCAGTACTTC
TRBV2	TRBJ1-2	TRBD1	-	CASSEDRGGYTF	TGTGCCAGCAGTGAAGACAGGGGGGGCTACACCTTC
TRBV4-1	TRBJ1-6	TRBD1	-	CASSPRSGTENNSPLHF	TGCGCCAGCAGCCCTCGATCTGGGACAGAAAATAATTCACCCCTCCACTTT
TRBV19	TRBJ2-3	-	once	CASRGNTQYF	TGTGCCAGTAGGGGGAATACGCAGTATTTT
TRBV28	TRBJ2-1	TRBD2	once	CASSLGTSWEQFF	TGTGCCAGCAGTTTAGGGACTAGCTGGGAGCAGTTCTTC
TRBV9	TRBJ2-5	TRBD2	once	CASSGGGGRQETQYF	TGTGCCAGCAGCGGCGGGGGAGGGAGGCAAGAGACCCAGTACTTC
TRBV10-3	TRBJ2-7	-	-	CAISETQGAGSYEQYF	TGTGCCATCAGTGAAACCCAGGGTGCGGGCTCCTACGAGCAGTACTTC
TRBV6-5	TRBJ2-1	TRBD2	-	CASGPTSHNEQFF	TGTGCCAGCGGCCCGACTAGCCACAATGAGCAGTTCTTC
TRBV27	TRBJ1-5	TRBD1	once	CASSGQGGQPQHF	TGTGCCAGCAGTGGACAGGGTGGCCAGCCCCAGCATTTT
TRBV7-8	TRBJ2-2	-	once	CASSPLAFSHTGELFF	TGTGCCAGCAGCCCACTAGCTTTTAGTCACACCGGGGAGCTGTTTTTT
TRBV13	TRBJ1-2	TRBD1	once	CASSLGGQAIGPYGYTF	TGTGCCAGCAGCTTAGGGGGACAGGCGATCGGACCCTATGGCTACACCTTC